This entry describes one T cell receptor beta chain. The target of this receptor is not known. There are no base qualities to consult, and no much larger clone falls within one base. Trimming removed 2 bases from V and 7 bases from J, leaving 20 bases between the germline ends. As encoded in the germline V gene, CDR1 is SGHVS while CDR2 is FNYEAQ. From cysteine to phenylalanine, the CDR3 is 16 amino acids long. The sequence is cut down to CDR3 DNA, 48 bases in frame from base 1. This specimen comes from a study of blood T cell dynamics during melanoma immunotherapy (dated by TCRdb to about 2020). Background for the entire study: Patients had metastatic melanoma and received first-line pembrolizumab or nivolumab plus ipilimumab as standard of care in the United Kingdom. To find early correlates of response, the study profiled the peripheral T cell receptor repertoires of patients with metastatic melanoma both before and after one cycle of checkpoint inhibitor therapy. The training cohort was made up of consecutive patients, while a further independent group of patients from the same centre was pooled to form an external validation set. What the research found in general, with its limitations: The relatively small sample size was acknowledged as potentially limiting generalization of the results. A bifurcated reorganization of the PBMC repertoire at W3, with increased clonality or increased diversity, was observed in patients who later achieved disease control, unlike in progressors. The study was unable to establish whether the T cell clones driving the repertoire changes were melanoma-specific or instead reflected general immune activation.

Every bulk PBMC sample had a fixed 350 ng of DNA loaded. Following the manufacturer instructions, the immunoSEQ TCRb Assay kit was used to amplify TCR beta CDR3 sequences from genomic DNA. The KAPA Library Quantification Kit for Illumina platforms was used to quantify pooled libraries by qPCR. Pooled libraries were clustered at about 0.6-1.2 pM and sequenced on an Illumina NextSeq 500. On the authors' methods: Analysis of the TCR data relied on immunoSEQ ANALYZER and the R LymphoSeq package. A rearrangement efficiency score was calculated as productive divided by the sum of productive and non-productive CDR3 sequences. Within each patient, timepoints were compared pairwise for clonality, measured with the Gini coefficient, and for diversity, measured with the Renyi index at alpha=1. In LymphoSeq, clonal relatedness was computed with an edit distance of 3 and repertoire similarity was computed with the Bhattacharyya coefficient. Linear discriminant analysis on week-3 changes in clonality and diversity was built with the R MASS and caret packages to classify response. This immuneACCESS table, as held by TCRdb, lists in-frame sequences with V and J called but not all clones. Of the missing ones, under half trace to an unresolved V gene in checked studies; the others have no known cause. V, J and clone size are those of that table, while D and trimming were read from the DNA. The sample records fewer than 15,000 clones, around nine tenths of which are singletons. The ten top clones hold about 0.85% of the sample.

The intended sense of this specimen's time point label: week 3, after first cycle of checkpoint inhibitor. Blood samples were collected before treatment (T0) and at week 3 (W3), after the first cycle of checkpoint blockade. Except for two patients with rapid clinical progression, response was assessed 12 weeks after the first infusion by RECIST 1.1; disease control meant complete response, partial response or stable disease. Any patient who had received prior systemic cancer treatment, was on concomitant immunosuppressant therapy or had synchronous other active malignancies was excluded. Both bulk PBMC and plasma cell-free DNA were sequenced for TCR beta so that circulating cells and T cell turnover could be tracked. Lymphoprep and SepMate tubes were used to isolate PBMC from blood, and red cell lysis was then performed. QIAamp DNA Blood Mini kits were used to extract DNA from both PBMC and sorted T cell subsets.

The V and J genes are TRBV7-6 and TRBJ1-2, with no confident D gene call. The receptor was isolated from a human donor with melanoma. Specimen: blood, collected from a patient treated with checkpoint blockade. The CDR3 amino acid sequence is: CASSLYEGSRGTGYTF. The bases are TGTGCCAGCAGCTTATATGAAGGGAGTCGGGGTACTGGCTACACCTTC.